The entry that follows covers one T cell receptor (beta chain) sequence. What it binds is not known. The data belong to a study of T cell responses to AZD1222 COVID-19 vaccine. Libraries were prepared by immunoSEQ multiplex PCR; TCRdb keeps only in-frame clonotypes and omits some of them. Among roughly 150,000 clones listed, approximately 91% were seen once. The V and J ends lost 3 bases and 5 bases respectively, with 8 bases between them. Germline CDR1 SGHAT, CDR2 FQNNGV. The CDR3 runs 12 residues. Analyses pooled second doses at about 4 or about 12 weeks. Study-wide findings and caveats: In a largely white British group with more females than males, clonal diversity was possibly underestimated. Dominant at 160-218 and 743-854, vaccine-associated CD4 TCRs also spanned spike.

The TCR sequence derives from an adult who received the AZD1222 COVID-19 vaccine. V gene TRBV11-2 combines with J gene TRBJ2-7; no firm D call. Sequenced here: peripheral blood, sampled 28 days after the second AZD1222 dose. CDR3 residues: CASSFSLDEQYF. The CDR3 region has the DNA TGTGCCAGCAGCTTCAGCTTAGACGAGCAGTACTTC.